These T cell receptor beta chains were read from a single sample in a study of blood T cell repertoires in COVID-19. Repertoires were generated with immunoSEQ multiplex PCR, while TCRdb's copy carries only in-frame clones and drops some. Seen here are 120,000 or so clones, 86% observed once, and the top ten hold more than 4%. The sequencing sample was made of peripheral blood. All receptors come from a man in his forties with acute or convalescent COVID-19. CDR3s include the opening cysteine and the closing phenylalanine or tryptophan. Each record gives: D gene, V gene, J gene, clone size, CDR3 protein, CDR3 DNA. The D gene is left open where the match is weak. Some rows mark clone size as missing; the rest say once, few, many or name a class of expanded clone.

-	TRBV6-6	TRBJ2-1	-	CASRLETEFNEQFF	TGTGCCAGCAGACTGGAGACGGAATTCAATGAGCAGTTCTTC
TRBD1	TRBV7-2	TRBJ2-7	-	CASSSRTGGNEQYF	TGTGCCAGCAGCTCCCGGACAGGGGGGAACGAGCAGTACTTC
-	TRBV7-2	TRBJ2-5	-	CASSSSQGRETQYF	TGTGCCAGCAGCTCCTCACAGGGTCGGGAGACCCAGTACTTC
-	TRBV29-1	TRBJ1-1	-	CSVDRVGGDTEAFF	TGCAGCGTAGACCGCGTAGGGGGGGACACTGAAGCTTTCTTT
-	TRBV4-2	TRBJ1-1	-	CASSQDGGWSEAFF	TGTGCCAGCAGCCAAGATGGAGGGTGGTCTGAAGCTTTCTTT
TRBD1	TRBV5-1	TRBJ1-3	-	CASSLDVGTAGNTIYF	TGCGCCAGCAGCTTGGATGTTGGGACAGCCGGAAACACCATATATTTT
-	TRBV15	TRBJ1-2	-	CATSRDSAGVSYGYTF	TGTGCCACCAGCAGAGATTCGGCAGGGGTTAGCTATGGCTACACCTTC
-	TRBV12-5	TRBJ1-3	-	CASVPSGASGNTIYF	TGTGCTAGTGTACCCAGTGGGGCCTCTGGAAACACCATATATTTT
TRBD1	TRBV11-2	TRBJ2-5	-	CASSLDLGQGQETQYF	TGTGCCAGCAGCTTAGACTTGGGACAGGGGCAAGAGACCCAGTACTTC
-	TRBV12-5	TRBJ2-7	-	CASGLVPTLQPYEQYF	TGTGCTAGTGGTTTGGTCCCGACCTTACAGCCCTACGAGCAGTACTTC
-	TRBV12-5	TRBJ2-7	few	CASGLPILEGSHEQYF	TGTGCTAGTGGTTTGCCAATATTGGAGGGGAGTCACGAGCAGTACTTC
-	TRBV2	TRBJ1-2	-	CASRGADYGYTF	TGTGCCAGCAGGGGGGCAGACTATGGCTACACCTTC
-	TRBV9	TRBJ1-3	-	CASSPHSTGNTIYF	TGTGCCAGCAGCCCCCACTCAACTGGAAACACCATATATTTT
TRBD1	TRBV5-1	TRBJ1-2	-	CASSLETGGFGYTF	TGCGCCAGCAGCTTGGAGACAGGGGGCTTTGGCTACACCTTC
-	TRBV11-2	TRBJ2-7	-	CASSQAGRGYEQYF	TGTGCCAGCAGCCAAGCCGGCAGGGGTTACGAGCAGTACTTC
TRBD1	TRBV18	TRBJ2-3	-	CASSPTGTGTDTQYF	TGTGCCAGCTCACCCACCGGGACAGGCACAGATACGCAGTATTTT
TRBD2	TRBV5-1	TRBJ2-5	-	CASSQLAGETQYF	TGCGCCAGCAGCCAACTAGCGGGAGAGACCCAGTACTTC
TRBD1	TRBV6-2/TRBV6-3	TRBJ1-5	-	CASSRTGLRDQPQHF	TGTGCCAGCAGCCGGACAGGGTTGAGGGATCAGCCCCAGCATTTT
TRBD1	TRBV29-1	TRBJ2-6	-	CSVVGTGLSGANVLTF	TGCAGCGTTGTTGGGACAGGTTTATCTGGGGCCAACGTCCTGACTTTC
TRBD2	TRBV27	TRBJ2-7	-	CASTRTSGRDYEQYF	TGTGCCAGCACCCGGACTAGCGGGAGGGACTACGAGCAGTACTTC
-	TRBV7-8	TRBJ1-4	-	CASSLGGGPFSEKLFF	TGTGCCAGCAGCTTAGGCGGGGGCCCCTTTAGTGAAAAACTGTTTTTT
-	TRBV7-9	TRBJ1-3	-	CASSFDRNSGNTIYF	TGTGCCAGCAGCTTCGACAGGAACTCTGGAAACACCATATATTTT
-	TRBV3-1/TRBV3-2	TRBJ2-2	-	CASSQGPPGNTGELFF	TGTGCCAGCAGCCAAGGCCCACCAGGGAACACCGGGGAGCTGTTTTTT
-	TRBV23-1	TRBJ2-5	-	CASSQSPGYQETQYF	TGCGCCAGCAGTCAATCTCCCGGTTACCAAGAGACCCAGTACTTC
TRBD2	TRBV6-5	TRBJ2-1	once	CASSPYGLAGNEQFF	TGTGCCAGCAGCCCCTACGGACTAGCGGGCAATGAGCAGTTCTTC
TRBD1	TRBV6-1	TRBJ1-6	-	CASSEAPRQGDSPLHF	TGTGCCAGCAGTGAAGCGCCAAGACAGGGTGATTCACCCCTCCACTTT
-	TRBV29-1	TRBJ2-7	-	CSVARTGRDDEQYF	TGCAGCGTTGCCAGGACAGGGAGGGACGACGAGCAGTACTTC
-	TRBV30	TRBJ2-2	once	CAWNAGLSNTGELFF	TGTGCCTGGAATGCGGGGCTATCGAACACCGGGGAGCTGTTTTTT
-	TRBV6-1	TRBJ2-7	-	CASSEGPPYEQYF	TGTGCCAGCAGTGAAGGGCCACCCTACGAGCAGTACTTC
TRBD1	TRBV7-2	TRBJ1-5	-	CASSLGQGNNQPQHF	TGTGCCAGCAGCTTAGGACAGGGGAACAATCAGCCCCAGCATTTT
-	TRBV20-1	TRBJ1-1	-	CSARGGPEAFF	TGCAGTGCTAGAGGGGGCCCTGAAGCTTTCTTT
-	TRBV4-1	TRBJ1-5	-	CASSHLGDNQPQHF	TGCGCCAGCAGCCACCTCGGGGACAATCAGCCCCAGCATTTT
-	TRBV30	TRBJ1-4	-	CAWRPGLRGKLFF	TGTGCCTGGCGCCCGGGACTTCGAGGAAAACTGTTTTTT
-	TRBV6-4	TRBJ2-3	-	CASSDSVGGGTDTQYF	TGTGCCAGCAGTGACTCAGTGGGAGGCGGCACAGATACGCAGTATTTT
TRBD1	TRBV27	TRBJ1-6	once	CASSSDRGTNSPLHF	TGTGCCAGCAGTAGCGACAGGGGGACTAATTCACCCCTCCACTTT
-	TRBV25-1	TRBJ1-1	-	CASSEYFREENTEAFF	TGTGCCAGCAGTGAATATTTTAGGGAGGAAAACACTGAAGCTTTCTTT
TRBD1	TRBV5-1	TRBJ1-4	-	CASSYGQGTNEKLFF	TGCGCCAGCAGTTACGGACAGGGAACTAATGAAAAACTGTTTTTT
TRBD1	TRBV5-1	TRBJ2-7	-	CASSLRTGRDEQYF	TGCGCCAGCAGCTTGCGGACAGGGCGCGACGAGCAGTACTTC
-	TRBV7-9	TRBJ1-6	-	CASSLGGVDNSPLHF	TGTGCCAGCAGCCTGGGGGGGGTAGATAATTCACCCCTCCACTTT
-	TRBV29-1	TRBJ1-4	-	CSVTGKGQEKLFF	TGCAGCGTAACAGGCAAAGGTCAGGAAAAACTGTTTTTT
TRBD2	TRBV24-1	TRBJ2-1	few	CATRGRAYNEQFF	TGTGCCACCAGGGGGAGGGCCTACAATGAGCAGTTCTTC
TRBD1	TRBV15	TRBJ1-5	-	CATSSGTDYSNQPQHF	TGTGCCACCAGCAGCGGGACAGATTATAGCAATCAGCCCCAGCATTTT
TRBD1	TRBV4-1	TRBJ1-1	-	CASSRQTGDTEAFF	TGCGCCAGCAGCCGACAGACAGGGGACACTGAAGCTTTCTTT
-	TRBV6-1	TRBJ1-2	-	CASSEGSGYGYTF	TGTGCCAGCAGTGAAGGCTCGGGGTATGGCTACACCTTC
TRBD1	TRBV7-9	TRBJ2-7	-	CASSLADRPYEQYF	TGTGCCAGCAGCTTAGCGGACAGGCCCTACGAGCAGTACTTC
TRBD2	TRBV11-3	TRBJ2-1	-	CASSLDLATSGYNEQFF	TGTGCCAGCAGCTTAGATCTTGCGACTAGCGGGTACAATGAGCAGTTCTTC
TRBD1	TRBV7-6	TRBJ1-3	few	CASSLRAGTGVENTIYF	TGTGCCAGCAGCCTCCGAGCCGGGACAGGGGTTGAAAACACCATATATTTT
TRBD1	TRBV4-2	TRBJ2-7	once	CASSQTWTGAEEQYF	TGTGCCAGCAGCCAAACCTGGACAGGGGCGGAAGAGCAGTACTTC